The 26 T cell receptor beta chains listed next were all sequenced from one sample in a study of CD8+ T cells in alopecia areata. Following RNA extraction, reverse transcription yielded cDNA that acted as the sequencing template. Assay used: immunoSEQ multiplex PCR; TCRdb lists only in-frame clones, some missing. The sample holds 110,000 to 150,000 clones, roughly four fifths seen once. As to treatment: oral pan-JAK inhibitor, 5-10 mg twice daily. The source was CD8+ T cells sorted from blood, collected at week 4, from a patient treated with tofacitinib. Every receptor here comes from a human donor with alopecia areata.

This clone was observed once. The genes are TRBV7-8 and TRBJ2-5; D is uncertain. The germline gives CDR1 SGHVS, CDR2 FQNEAQ. The CDR3 runs to 14 residues. Trimming took 4 bases from V and 5 from J, leaving 14 bases between them. The CDR3 coding sequence is TGTGCCAGCAGCTACCCGTCACTGGGGGAGACCCAGTACTTC. It yields the protein CASSYPSLGETQYF.

The genes are TRBV6-5 and TRBJ2-2, with 8 bases that match TRBD1. The length of the CDR3 is 15 residues. Germline V gene data show CDR1 as MNHEY and CDR2 as SVGAGI. V gave up 5 bases and J gave up 1 base; unmatched junction bases: 3. This CDR3 reads CASSPGTGNTGELFF. CDR3 coding DNA: TGTGCCAGCAGTCCTGGGACAGGGAACACCGGGGAGCTGTTTTTT.

The rearrangement joins TRBV5-1 to TRBJ2-4, with TRBD1 matching over 9 bases. The germline gives CDR1 SGHRS, CDR2 YFSETQ. The CDR3 spans 14 residues. J was trimmed by 4 bases and V by 4 bases; bases with no gene match: 3. The CDR3 DNA follows: TGCGCCAGCAGCCGAGGGACAGGGAAAAACATTCAGTACTTC. It yields the protein CASSRGTGKNIQYF.

This clone was seen a few times. The chain joins TRBV29-1 to TRBJ2-1, with a possible D match to TRBD1 (6 bases). The CDR3 is made up of 13 amino acids. V dropped 2 bases and J dropped 2 bases, with 7 bases sitting between them. Germline lookup yields CDR1 SQVTM and CDR2 ANQGSEA. CDR3 in amino acids: CSVERTAYNEQFF. The DNA of the CDR3 is TGCAGCGTTGAAAGGACAGCCTACAATGAGCAGTTCTTC.

The V and J genes are TRBV4-3 and TRBJ2-7, with D perhaps TRBD2 (6 bases). The length of the CDR3 is 14 residues. Germline CDR1 LGHNA, CDR2 YSLEER. V lost 0 bases to trimming and J lost 3 bases, with 9 bases between them. The CDR3 here is CASSQDLGGYEQYF. CDR3 sequence (DNA): TGCGCCAGCAGCCAAGATTTGGGGGGCTACGAGCAGTACTTC.

The CDR3 loop reads CAWDFGYDEQFF. CDR3 nucleotides: TGTGCCTGGGACTTCGGGTACGACGAGCAGTTCTTC. The rearrangement uses TRBV30 and TRBJ2-1; D unresolved. CDR3 size: 12 residues. With 5 bases removed from V and 10 bases from J, the gap between germline ends came to 15 bases. Germline-derived CDR1 and CDR2 are GTSNPN and SVGIG (reference sequence).

The rearrangement uses TRBV6-5 and TRBJ1-2; D unclear. CDR3 length: 13 residues. Germline values: CDR1 MNHEY, CDR2 SVGAGI. Trimming left V 2 bases short and J 8 bases short, with 12 bases between. The CDR3 protein is CASSYTTFWGYTF. In nucleotides, the CDR3 is TGTGCCAGCAGTTACACCACTTTCTGGGGCTACACCTTC.

Only one count was recorded for this clone. The V call is TRBV7-9, the J call TRBJ2-7; D possibly corresponds to TRBD1 (5 bases). Trimming took off 0 bases at V and 3 bases at J, with 12 bases between the two ends. Germline V gives CDR1 SEHNR, CDR2 FQNEAQ (reference sequence). This CDR3 contains 15 residues. CDR3 DNA: TGTGCCAGCAGCTTAGCTGCATCAGGGTTCTACGAGCAGTACTTC. As protein: CASSLAASGFYEQYF. The full variable domain, completed using reference TRBV7-9 and TRBJ2-7, is DTGVSQNPRHKITKRGQNVTFRCDPISEHNRLYWYRQTLGQGPEFLTYFQNEAQLEKSRLLSDRFSAERPKGSFSTLEIQRTEQGDSAMYLCASSLAASGFYEQYFGPGTRLTVT.

The rearrangement uses TRBV7-9 and TRBJ2-5; no clear D. The CDR3 loop spans 13 amino acids. In germline, CDR1 is SEHNR, CDR2 FQNEAQ (reference sequence). V lost 7 bases and J lost 5, with 14 bases in between. The CDR3 loop reads CASIQGVGETQYF. The CDR3 region has the DNA TGTGCCAGCATCCAAGGTGTTGGGGAGACCCAGTACTTC.

This clone was counted once. This sequence joins TRBV11-1 and TRBJ2-2, with unresolved D. With 3 bases removed from V and 4 bases from J, the gap between germline ends came to 3 bases. Germline V gene data show CDR1 as SGHAT and CDR2 as FQDESV (reference sequence). This CDR3 region has 12 residues. CDR3 protein: CASSFSTGELFF. Here the CDR3 DNA reads TGTGCCAGCAGCTTTAGCACCGGGGAGCTGTTTTTT.

This clone was seen a single time. V usage is TRBV5-1 and J usage is TRBJ2-3, with D possibly being TRBD1 or TRBD2 (5 bases each). The CDR3 sequence is 14 residues long. CDR1 and CDR2 from the germline V gene are SGHRS and YFSETQ. Trimming left V 4 bases short and J 4 bases short, with 13 bases between. CDR3 bases: TGCGCCAGCAGCCCGAGGGGCCTCGCAGATACGCAGTATTTT. Its protein is CASSPRGLADTQYF.

The CDR3 sequence is CASSSGLAGPRSGELFF. The CDR3, as DNA: TGTGCCAGCAGTTCCGGACTAGCGGGGCCCCGTTCCGGGGAGCTGTTTTTT. V gene TRBV27 combines with J gene TRBJ2-2, with TRBD2 identical over 12 bases. Germline CDR1 and CDR2: MNHEY and SMNVEV (reference sequence). With 4 bases clipped from V and 6 bases from J, the junction kept 9 bases outside the gene matches. The CDR3 extends over 17 amino acids.

V usage is TRBV4-1 and J usage is TRBJ1-5; D perhaps matches TRBD1 (5 bases). This CDR3 comprises 16 residues. Germline V gene lookup returns CDR1 MGHRA and CDR2 YSYEKL. V shed 3 bases and J shed 2 bases, with 14 bases lying between them. CDR3 sequence reads: CASSQGQGVGNQPQHF. Written as DNA, the CDR3 is TGCGCCAGCAGCCAGGGTCAGGGAGTAGGCAATCAGCCCCAGCATTTT.

This sequence joins TRBV5-6 and TRBJ2-2; D may be TRBD1 (6 bases). Germline V gives CDR1 SGHDT, CDR2 YYEEEE. Trimming took 4 bases from V and 1 from J, leaving 20 bases between them. This CDR3 region has 18 residues. The CDR3 loop is CASSPRVRQQGNTGELFF. In nucleotides, the CDR3 is TGTGCCAGCAGCCCCAGGGTCAGGCAACAGGGGAACACCGGGGAGCTGTTTTTT.

J is TRBJ2-7 and V is TRBV19; 9 positions match TRBD2. CDR1 LNHDA and CDR2 SQIVND come from the germline V gene (reference sequence). V dropped 2 bases and J dropped 2; count of bases not matched to a gene: 1. CDR3 length: 14 residues. The CDR3 sequence is CASSILAGPYEQYF. The CDR3 DNA sequence: TGTGCCAGTAGTATACTAGCGGGACCCTACGAGCAGTACTTC.

The chain links TRBV4-1 to TRBJ1-4, with D unclear. Germline loops: CDR1 MGHRA, CDR2 YSYEKL. The CDR3 extends over 13 amino acids. With 1 base removed from V and 8 bases from J, the gap between germline ends came to 8 bases. CDR3: CASSQVGAEKLFF. CDR3 DNA: TGCGCCAGCAGCCAAGTCGGAGCCGAAAAACTGTTTTTT.

The rearrangement links TRBV10-2 to TRBJ2-1, with 10 bases that match TRBD2. J lost 8 bases, V lost 6 bases, and 4 bases had no gene match. The CDR3 loop spans 13 amino acids. The germline CDR1 and CDR2 sequences are WSHSY and SAAADI. DNA for the CDR3: TGCGCCAGCAGAACTAGCGGGGTGGATGAGCAGTTCTTC. This gives the protein CASRTSGVDEQFF.

V and J are TRBV4-1 and TRBJ2-7; 7 nucleotides line up with TRBD2. The junction had 7 bases not matched to a gene; V was cut back by 4 bases and J by 7 bases. The CDR3 consists of 13 residues. Per germline, CDR1 MGHRA and CDR2 YSYEKL. The DNA for the CDR3 is TGCGCCAGCAGCCCGAGGACTAGTGGGGAGCAGTACTTC. This codes for CASSPRTSGEQYF.

About this clone: One end of the junction does not line up with germline, which may come from a read error. The chain recombines TRBV7-7 with TRBJ2-1; D is undetermined. The CDR3 loop spans 14 amino acids. Germline assignment: CDR1 SSHAT and CDR2 FNYEAQ (reference sequence). CDR3 coding DNA: TGTGCTAGCAGCTTGGCCCCCTCTGACGATGAGCAGTTCTTC. This gives the protein CASSLAPSDDEQFF.

The chain recombines TRBV30 with TRBJ2-7; tentative D call: TRBD1 (7 bases). V dropped 0 bases and J dropped 5 bases, with 17 bases sitting between them. CDR1 and CDR2 (germline): GTSNPN, SVGIG (reference sequence). The CDR3 sequence is 15 residues long. CDR3 sequence: CAWSVGGGGSDEQYF. For the CDR3, the DNA is TGTGCCTGGAGTGTGGGTGGAGGGGGCAGCGACGAGCAGTACTTC.

V gene TRBV4-1 combines with J gene TRBJ1-2; no clear D gene. This CDR3 comprises 15 residues. V lost 2 bases and J lost 4, with 14 bases in between. Germline V CDR1 and CDR2: MGHRA, YSYEKL. The CDR3 spells CASSQNPLNTYGYTF. CDR3 sequence (DNA): TGCGCCAGCAGCCAAAACCCCCTTAACACCTATGGCTACACCTTC.

This clone was seen a handful of times. The J gene is TRBJ2-1, the V gene TRBV10-3; D is possibly TRBD1 (6 bases). The V gene's germline CDR1 is ENHRY and CDR2 SYGVKD. The CDR3 length is 13 residues. V was pared by 9 bases and J by 6 bases, with 15 bases between. CDR3 in DNA: TGTGCCATACGGGACCTGACAGGCAATGAGCAGTTCTTC. It codes for CAIRDLTGNEQFF.

The chain carries TRBV7-6 and TRBJ2-7; 14 nucleotides line up with TRBD2. CDR1 is SGHVS and CDR2 is FNYEAQ in the germline V gene. The trim removed 5 bases at V and 3 bases at J, leaving 3 bases unmatched. The CDR3 consists of 15 residues. The CDR3 DNA reads as TGTGCCAGCAGCGAAGGACTAGCGGGGGGCTACGAGCAGTACTTC. It yields the protein CASSEGLAGGYEQYF.

V is TRBV4-1 and J is TRBJ2-3; 12 nucleotides match TRBD2. Trimming removed 1 base from V and 3 bases from J; junction bases left unmatched: 14. This CDR3 region has 20 residues. The germline CDR1 and CDR2 sequences are MGHRA and YSYEKL. CDR3 DNA: TGCGCCAGCAGCCAAGGCCCCGCCCTATCTAGCGGGGGGGCGACAGATACGCAGTATTTT. It yields the protein CASSQGPALSSGGATDTQYF.

In this sample, this clone turned up once. V is TRBV19 and J is TRBJ2-1, with 11 bases lining up with TRBD2. The length of the CDR3 is 18 residues. After removal of 3 bases from V and 1 base from J, the junction contained 8 bases not matched to a gene. In germline, CDR1 is LNHDA, CDR2 SQIVND (reference sequence). DNA of the CDR3: TGTGCCAGTAGTATCGGGCTAGCGGGGGGCCATTCCTACAATGAGCAGTTCTTC. It encodes CASSIGLAGGHSYNEQFF.

The table lists this clone with a few counts. The gene calls are TRBV5-1 and TRBJ1-1; 8 nucleotides match TRBD1. The CDR3 is 17 amino acids. CDR1 is SGHRS, CDR2 YFSETQ, per germline. The junction had 11 bases not matched to a gene; V was cut back by 0 bases and J by 4 bases. CDR3 loop: CASSLGDRIPFGTEAFF. In nucleotides, the CDR3 is TGCGCCAGCAGCTTGGGGGACAGGATCCCCTTCGGCACTGAAGCTTTCTTT.